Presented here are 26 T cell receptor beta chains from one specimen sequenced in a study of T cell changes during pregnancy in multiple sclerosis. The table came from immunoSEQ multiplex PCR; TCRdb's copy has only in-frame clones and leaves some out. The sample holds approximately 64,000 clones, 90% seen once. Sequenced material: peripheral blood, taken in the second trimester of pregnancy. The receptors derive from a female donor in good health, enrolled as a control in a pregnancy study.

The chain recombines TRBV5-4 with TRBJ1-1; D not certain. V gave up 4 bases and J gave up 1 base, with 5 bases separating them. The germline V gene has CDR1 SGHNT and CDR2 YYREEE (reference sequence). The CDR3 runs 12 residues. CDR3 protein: CASSPRNTEAFF. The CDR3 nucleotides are TGTGCCAGCAGCCCCAGGAACACTGAAGCTTTCTTT.

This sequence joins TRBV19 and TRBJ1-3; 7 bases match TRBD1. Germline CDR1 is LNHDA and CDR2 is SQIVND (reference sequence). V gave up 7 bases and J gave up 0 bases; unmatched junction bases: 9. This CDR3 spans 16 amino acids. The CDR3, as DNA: TGTGCCAGTACTACGACAGGGCGCTTCTCTGGAAACACCATATATTTT. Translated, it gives CASTTTGRFSGNTIYF. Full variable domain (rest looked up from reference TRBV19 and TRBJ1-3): DGGITQSPKYLFRKEGQNVTLSCEQNLNHDAMYWYRQDPGQGLRLIYYSQIVNDFQKGDIAEGYSVSREKKESFPLTVTSAQKNPTAFYLCASTTTGRFSGNTIYFGEGSWLTVV.

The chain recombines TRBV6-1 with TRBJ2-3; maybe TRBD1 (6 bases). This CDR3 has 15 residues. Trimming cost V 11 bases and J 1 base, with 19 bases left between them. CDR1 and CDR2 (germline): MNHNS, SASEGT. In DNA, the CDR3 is TGTGCCGGACGATCTAACAGGGACGGCACAGATACGCAGTATTTT. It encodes CAGRSNRDGTDTQYF.

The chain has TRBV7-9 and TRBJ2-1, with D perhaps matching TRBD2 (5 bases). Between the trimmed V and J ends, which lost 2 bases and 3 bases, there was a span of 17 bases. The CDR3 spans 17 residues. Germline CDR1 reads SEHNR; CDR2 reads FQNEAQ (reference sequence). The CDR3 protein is CASSLIPSGKLYNEQFF. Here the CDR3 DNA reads TGTGCCAGCAGCTTAATTCCTTCGGGAAAGCTCTACAATGAGCAGTTCTTC.

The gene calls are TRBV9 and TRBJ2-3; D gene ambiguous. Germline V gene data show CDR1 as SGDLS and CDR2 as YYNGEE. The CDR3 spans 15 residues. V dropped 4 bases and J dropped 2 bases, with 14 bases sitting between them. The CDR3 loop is CASSTSTKNTDTQYF. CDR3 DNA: TGTGCCAGCAGCACGTCGACAAAGAACACAGATACGCAGTATTTT.

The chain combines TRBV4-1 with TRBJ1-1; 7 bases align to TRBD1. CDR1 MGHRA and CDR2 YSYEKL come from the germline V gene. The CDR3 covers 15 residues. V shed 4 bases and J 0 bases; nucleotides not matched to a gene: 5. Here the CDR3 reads CASSPQTGLNTEAFF. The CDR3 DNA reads TGCGCCAGCAGCCCCCAGACAGGGTTGAACACTGAAGCTTTCTTT.

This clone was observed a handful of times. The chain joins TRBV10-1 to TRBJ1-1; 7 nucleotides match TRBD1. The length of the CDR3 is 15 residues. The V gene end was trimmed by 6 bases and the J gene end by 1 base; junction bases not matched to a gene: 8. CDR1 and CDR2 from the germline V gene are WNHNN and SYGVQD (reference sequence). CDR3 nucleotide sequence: TGCGCCAGCAGGGAAGACAGGGCCCCGAACACTGAAGCTTTCTTT. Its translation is CASREDRAPNTEAFF.

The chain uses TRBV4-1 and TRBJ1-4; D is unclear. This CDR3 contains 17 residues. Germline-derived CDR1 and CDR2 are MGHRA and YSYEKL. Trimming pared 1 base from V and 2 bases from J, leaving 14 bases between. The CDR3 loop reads CASSQGSAGSTNEKLFF. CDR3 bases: TGCGCCAGCAGCCAAGGCTCCGCGGGGTCGACTAATGAAAAACTGTTTTTT.

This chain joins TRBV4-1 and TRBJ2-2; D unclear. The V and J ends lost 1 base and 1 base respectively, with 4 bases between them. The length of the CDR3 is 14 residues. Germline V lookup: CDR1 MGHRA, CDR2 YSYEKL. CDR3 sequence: CASSQALNTGELFF. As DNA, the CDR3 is TGCGCCAGCAGCCAAGCCCTGAACACCGGGGAGCTGTTTTTT.

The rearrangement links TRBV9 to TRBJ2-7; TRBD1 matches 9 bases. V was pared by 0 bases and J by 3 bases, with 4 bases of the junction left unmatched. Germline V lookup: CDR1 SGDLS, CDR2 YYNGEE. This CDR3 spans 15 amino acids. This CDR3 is CASSVGGTGFYEQYF. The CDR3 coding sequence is TGTGCCAGCAGCGTAGGAGGGACAGGGTTCTACGAGCAGTACTTC. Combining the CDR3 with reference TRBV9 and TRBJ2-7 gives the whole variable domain DSGVTQTPKHLITATGQRVTLRCSPRSGDLSVYWYQQSLDQGLQFLIQYYNGEERAKGNILERFSAQQFPDLHSELNLSSLELGDSALYFCASSVGGTGFYEQYFGPGTRLTVT.

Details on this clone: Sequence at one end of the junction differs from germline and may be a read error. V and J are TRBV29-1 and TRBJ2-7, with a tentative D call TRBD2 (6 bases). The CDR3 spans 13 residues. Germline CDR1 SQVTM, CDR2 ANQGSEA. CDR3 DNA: TGCAGCGTTGTGGCTAGCGTCTCCCACGAGCAGTACTTC. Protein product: CSVVASVSHEQYF.

Here the CDR3 DNA reads TGTGCCAGCAGCTCCCGGGGTGGTGTCGCTAACTATGGCTACACCTTC. Protein sequence: CASSSRGGVANYGYTF. The chain employs TRBV7-9 and TRBJ1-2; D is uncertain. Trimming shortened V by 4 bases and J by 0 bases, and 15 bases separated the two germline ends. The CDR3 has 16 amino acids. The germline V gene encodes CDR1 SEHNR and CDR2 FQNEAQ (reference sequence).

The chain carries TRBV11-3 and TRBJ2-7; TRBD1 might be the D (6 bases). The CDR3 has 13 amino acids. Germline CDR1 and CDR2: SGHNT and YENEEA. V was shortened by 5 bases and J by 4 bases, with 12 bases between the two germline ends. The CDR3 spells CASSPGQPYEQYF. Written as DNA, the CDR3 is TGTGCCAGCAGCCCAGGACAGCCATACGAGCAGTACTTC.

CDR3 protein: CATSRDRGLYEQYF. The CDR3 DNA follows: TGTGCCACCAGCAGAGATCGAGGGCTCTACGAGCAGTACTTC. The chain links TRBV15 to TRBJ2-7, with D possibly TRBD2 on 5 matching bases. With 0 bases removed from V and 3 bases from J, the gap between germline ends came to 9 bases. CDR3 length: 14 residues. Germline V CDR1 and CDR2: LNHNV, YYDKDF (reference sequence).

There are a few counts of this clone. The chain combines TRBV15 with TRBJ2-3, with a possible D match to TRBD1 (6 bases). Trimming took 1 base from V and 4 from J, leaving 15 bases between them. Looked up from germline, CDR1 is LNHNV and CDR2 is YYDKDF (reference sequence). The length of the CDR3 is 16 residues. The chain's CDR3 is CATSRVQGSGADTQYF. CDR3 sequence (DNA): TGTGCCACCAGCAGAGTCCAGGGGAGCGGTGCAGATACGCAGTATTTT.

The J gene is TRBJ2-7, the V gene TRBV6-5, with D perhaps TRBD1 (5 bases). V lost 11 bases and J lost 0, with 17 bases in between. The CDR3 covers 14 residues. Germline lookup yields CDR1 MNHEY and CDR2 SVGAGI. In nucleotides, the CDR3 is TGTGCCGTTCAGGGAACTCTAGGCTCCTACGAGCAGTACTTC. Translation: CAVQGTLGSYEQYF.

The CDR3 coding sequence is TGTGCCAGCAGTCGACAGGGGGCCCTCTTCTCTGGAAACACCATATATTTT. The encoded protein is CASSRQGALFSGNTIYF. The chain couples TRBV28 to TRBJ1-3; 10 nucleotides align to TRBD1. This CDR3 spans 17 amino acids. V shed 5 bases and J 0 bases; nucleotides not matched to a gene: 7. Germline assignment: CDR1 MDHEN and CDR2 SYDVKM.

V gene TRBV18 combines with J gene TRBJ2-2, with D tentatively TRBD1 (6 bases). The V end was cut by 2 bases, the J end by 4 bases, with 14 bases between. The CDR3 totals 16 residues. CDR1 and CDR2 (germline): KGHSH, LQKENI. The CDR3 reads CASSPLQGRSTGELFF. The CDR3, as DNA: TGTGCCAGCTCACCATTACAGGGTAGGAGCACCGGGGAGCTGTTTTTT.

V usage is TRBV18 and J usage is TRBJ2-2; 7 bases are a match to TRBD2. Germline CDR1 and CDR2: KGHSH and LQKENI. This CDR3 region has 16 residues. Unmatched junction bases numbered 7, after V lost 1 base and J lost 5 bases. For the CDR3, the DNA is TGTGCCAGCTCACCACTAGTCGCGGGGGAGACCGGGGAGCTGTTTTTT. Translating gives CASSPLVAGETGELFF.

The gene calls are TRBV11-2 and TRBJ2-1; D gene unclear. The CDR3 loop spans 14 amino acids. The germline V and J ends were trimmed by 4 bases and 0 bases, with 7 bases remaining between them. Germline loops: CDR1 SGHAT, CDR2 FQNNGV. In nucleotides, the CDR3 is TGTGCCAGCAGCTCACCGGGCTCCTACAATGAGCAGTTCTTC. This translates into CASSSPGSYNEQFF.

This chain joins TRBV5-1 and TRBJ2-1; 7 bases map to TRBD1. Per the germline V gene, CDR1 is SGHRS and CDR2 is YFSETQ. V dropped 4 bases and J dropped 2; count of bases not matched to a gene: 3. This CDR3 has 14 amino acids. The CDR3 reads CASSPGTAYNEQFF. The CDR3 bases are TGCGCCAGCAGCCCCGGGACAGCCTACAATGAGCAGTTCTTC.

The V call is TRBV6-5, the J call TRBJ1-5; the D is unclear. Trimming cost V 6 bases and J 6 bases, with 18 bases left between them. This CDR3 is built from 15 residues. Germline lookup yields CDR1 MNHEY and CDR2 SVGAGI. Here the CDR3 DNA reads TGTGCCAGCAGCAAGGACTCATTGCCAGGTCAGCCCCAGCATTTT. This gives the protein CASSKDSLPGQPQHF.

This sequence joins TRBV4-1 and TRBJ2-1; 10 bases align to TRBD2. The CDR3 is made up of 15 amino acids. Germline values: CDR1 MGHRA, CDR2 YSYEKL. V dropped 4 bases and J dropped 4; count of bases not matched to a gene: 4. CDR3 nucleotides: TGCGCCAGCAGCCCTAGCGGGGGCCTGTACAATGAGCAGTTCTTC. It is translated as CASSPSGGLYNEQFF.

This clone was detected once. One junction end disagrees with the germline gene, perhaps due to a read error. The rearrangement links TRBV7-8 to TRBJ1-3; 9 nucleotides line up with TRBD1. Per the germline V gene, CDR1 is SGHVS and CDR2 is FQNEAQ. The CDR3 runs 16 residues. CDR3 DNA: TGTGCCAGCAGCTTAGACCATCGGGACAGGGAAGGGTGGCGGAATTTT. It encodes CASSLDHRDREGWRNF.

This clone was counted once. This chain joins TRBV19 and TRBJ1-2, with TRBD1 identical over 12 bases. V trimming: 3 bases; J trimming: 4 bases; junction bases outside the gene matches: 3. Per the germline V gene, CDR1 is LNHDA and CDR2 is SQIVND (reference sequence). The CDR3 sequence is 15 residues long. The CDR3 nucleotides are TGTGCCAGTAGTATTGGGACAGGGGGCTCCTATGGCTACACCTTC. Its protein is CASSIGTGGSYGYTF.

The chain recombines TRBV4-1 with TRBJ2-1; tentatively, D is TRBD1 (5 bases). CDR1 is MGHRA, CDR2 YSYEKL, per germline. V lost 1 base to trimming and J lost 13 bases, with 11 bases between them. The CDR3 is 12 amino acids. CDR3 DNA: TGCGCCAGCAGCCAAGGGCAGGGTACACAGTTCTTC. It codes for CASSQGQGTQFF.